The entry below describes one T cell receptor beta chain. Which antigen it targets is not known. No quality values exist for individual bases; no much larger clone is one base distant. The data are from a study of blood T cell repertoires in COVID-19 (dated by TCRdb to 2018 to 2020). Regarding the study in general: Samples covering the acute and convalescent phases of COVID-19 were provided by collaborators in the United States, Italy and Spain. The material from the prospective study consisted of cDNA or gDNA derived from T cells, B-cell-depleted T cells, or PBMCs. The dataset comprised deeply sampled blood TCRbeta repertoires from subjects exposed to, actively infected with, or recovered from COVID-19. The repertoires were released in a freely available public database intended as a resource for research on the immune response to SARS-CoV-2. Samples were obtained from the ongoing ImmuneRACE study (first 160 participants) and from over 1,000 subjects provided by 6 global collaborators. Sample metadata almost always included a de-identified subject ID, COVID-19 status, age in years and sex. Where HLA class I and class II types were available, the types were taken from metadata supplied by the sample provider, not from assay-based typing. What the research found in general, with its limitations: Clinical and demographic metadata were provided uncurated, with the amount varying by source and participant.

TCRbeta CDR3 regions were amplified from genomic DNA using the immunoSEQ Assay, a bias-controlled multiplex PCR. As for the original processing: The number of nucleated cells in each sample was estimated by amplification of reference gene primers within the assay. To quantify the absolute abundance of each unique TCRbeta CDR3 rearrangement, sequence reads were collapsed and filtered. For each sample, productive Simpson clonality was calculated as the square root of Simpson's diversity index over productive rearrangements. Imported from immuneACCESS, the table was reduced by TCRdb to in-frame sequences with V and J called. These copies leave out some clones; in studies compared against another copy, an unresolved V gene accounts for under half, and the cause of the remainder is not known. V and J calls and clone size come straight from that table; D and trimming were deduced from the DNA. The sample table holds about 140,000 clones, of which 84% were seen once. The ten most abundant clones make up roughly 3.4% of the sample.

Sequences LNHNV (CDR1) and YYDKDF (CDR2) are obtained from the germline V gene (reference sequence). V and J are trimmed by 3 bases and 4 bases, and the gene matches miss 8 bases of the junction. The CDR3 runs 16 amino acids, cysteine and phenylalanine included. CDR3 DNA is the only sequence kept; it has 48 bases, read in frame from the first base. Participants in the prospective study were aged roughly 18 to 89 years, lived in about two dozen United States geographic areas, and enrolled through a virtual design. In the prospective study, participants were assigned to cohorts based on the clinical history participants reported in a screening survey and a study questionnaire. Mobile phlebotomists in the prospective study collected whole blood, serum and a nasopharyngeal or oropharyngeal swab from every participant. Over a roughly 2-month period, participants in the prospective study had the option of providing additional blood draws and questionnaires. Before DNA extraction, blood samples from the prospective study were shipped at room temperature or frozen.

The sequenced sample was PBMCs or T cells enriched from blood (not recorded which). The TCR sequence derives from a woman aged 45-65 years with acute COVID-19. The chain is encoded by TRBV15 joined to TRBJ2-3; 9 central bases correspond to TRBD2. The CDR3 is CATSRTSGQGPDTQYF. The DNA sequence is TGTGCCACCAGCAGGACTAGCGGTCAGGGGCCAGATACGCAGTATTTT.